What follows are 23 T cell receptor beta chains derived from one specimen sequenced in a study of T cell responses to AZD1222 COVID-19 vaccine. Profiling relied on immunoSEQ multiplex PCR, and the TCRdb table lists in-frame clones only, not all of them. The data show under 150,000 clones, 80% to 95% seen once. Material: peripheral blood, obtained 28 days after the second AZD1222 dose. All receptors come from an adult who received the AZD1222 COVID-19 vaccine.

The chain recombines TRBV6-5 with TRBJ1-3; no definite D call. Germline CDR1 MNHEY, CDR2 SVGAGI. The CDR3 runs 14 residues. The V end was cut by 2 bases, the J end by 0 bases, with 5 bases between. In DNA, the CDR3 is TGTGCCAGCAGTTACAAAGCCTCTGGAAACACCATATATTTT. Amino acid sequence: CASSYKASGNTIYF.

The rearrangement joins TRBV27 to TRBJ2-3; 7 nucleotides line up with TRBD2. Germline-derived CDR1 and CDR2 are MNHEY and SMNVEV (reference sequence). There are 16 residues in the CDR3. V shed 6 bases, J shed 0 bases, and the junction held 9 bases outside the gene matches. The DNA of the CDR3 is TGTGCCAGCAGAAGGGTTCTAGCGGTTAGCACAGATACGCAGTATTTT. Its translation is CASRRVLAVSTDTQYF.

This chain links TRBV7-2 with TRBJ2-5, with no clear D. Germline CDR1 SGHTA, CDR2 FQGNSA. V gave up 5 bases and J gave up 4 bases, with 14 bases separating them. This CDR3 is built from 14 residues. The CDR3 bases are TGTGCCAGCAGCCATGAAAGGTGGGGAGAGACCCAGTACTTC. Translation gives CASSHERWGETQYF. Drawing the rest from reference TRBV7-2 and TRBJ2-5, the complete variable domain is GAGVSQSPSNKVTEKGKDVELRCDPISGHTALYWYRQSLGQGLEFLIYFQGNSAPDKSGLPSDRFSAERTGGSVSTLTIQRTQQEDSAVYLCASSHERWGETQYFGPGTRLLVL.

The chain carries TRBV7-2 and TRBJ1-1; no clear D. This CDR3 is 12 amino acids long. CDR1 and CDR2 from the germline V gene are SGHTA and FQGNSA. Trimming cost V 3 bases and J 8 bases, with 10 bases left between them. CDR3 DNA sequence: TGTGCCAGCAGCTTCACGGCGAACGAAGCTTTCTTT. Its protein product is CASSFTANEAFF.

The chain uses TRBV9 and TRBJ2-2; D possibly matches TRBD1 or TRBD2 (6 bases each). V was pared by 4 bases and J by 2 bases, with 15 bases between. The CDR3 covers 16 residues. Per germline, CDR1 SGDLS and CDR2 YYNGEE. CDR3 protein: CASSPGASDNTGELFF. Written as DNA, the CDR3 is TGTGCCAGCAGCCCAGGGGCTAGCGATAACACCGGGGAGCTGTTTTTT.

V and J are TRBV18 and TRBJ1-2; D gene uncertain. V dropped 3 bases and J dropped 10 bases, with 15 bases sitting between them. The CDR3 loop spans 13 amino acids. CDR1 KGHSH and CDR2 LQKENI come from the germline V gene. CDR3 in DNA: TGTGCCAGCTCACCGATCAGCAACGAGGTCTACACCTTC. This sequence encodes CASSPISNEVYTF. The whole variable domain, remainder taken from reference TRBV18 and TRBJ1-2, is NAGVMQNPRHLVRRRGQEARLRCSPMKGHSHVYWYRQLPEEGLKFMVYLQKENIIDESGMPKERFSAEFPKEGPSILRIQQVVRGDSAAYFCASSPISNEVYTFGSGTRLTVV.

This chain connects TRBV28 to TRBJ2-1; possibly TRBD1 for D (6 bases). The CDR3 spans 15 residues. V lost 4 bases and J 2 bases, leaving 12 bases between the germline ends. From germline, CDR1 is MDHEN and CDR2 SYDVKM. The CDR3 loop is CASSSHRDTYNEQFF. As DNA, the CDR3 is TGTGCCAGCAGTTCTCACCGGGACACCTACAATGAGCAGTTCTTC.

The chain uses TRBV5-5 and TRBJ2-2; D gene uncertain. The CDR3 runs 14 residues. Trimming stripped 1 base from V and 5 bases from J, with 9 bases between. Germline CDR1 is SGHKS and CDR2 is YYEKEE (reference sequence). The CDR3: CASSLFKVTGELFF. CDR3 DNA: TGTGCCAGCAGCTTGTTCAAGGTGACCGGGGAGCTGTTTTTT. The complete variable domain, with remaining parts taken from reference TRBV5-5 and TRBJ2-2, reads DAGVTQSPTHLIKTRGQQVTLRCSPISGHKSVSWYQQVLGQGPQFIFQYYEKEERGRGNFPDRFSARQFPNYSSELNVNALLLGDSALYLCASSLFKVTGELFFGEGSRLTVL.

The rearrangement joins TRBV5-4 to TRBJ1-1; TRBD1 agrees at 7 bases. The germline CDR1 and CDR2 sequences are SGHNT and YYREEE (reference sequence). The CDR3 runs to 13 residues. The J segment lost 5 bases and the V segment lost 4 bases, leaving 5 bases of the junction unmatched. CDR3 in DNA: TGTGCCAGCAGCCCAGGGGGAGGAACTGAAGCTTTCTTT. Protein: CASSPGGGTEAFF.

The rearrangement links TRBV5-1 to TRBJ2-5; possibly TRBD2 for D (5 bases). This CDR3 contains 15 residues. Per germline, CDR1 SGHRS and CDR2 YFSETQ. Trimming took 0 bases from V and 4 from J, leaving 13 bases between them. The CDR3 DNA reads as TGCGCCAGCAGCTTGGGTCGGCTAGCAGGAGAGACCCAGTACTTC. As protein: CASSLGRLAGETQYF. The full variable domain, its missing parts supplied by reference TRBV5-1 and TRBJ2-5, is KAGVTQTPRYLIKTRGQQVTLSCSPISGHRSVSWYQQTPGQGLQFLFEYFSETQRNKGNFPGRFSGRQFSNSRSEMNVSTLELGDSALYLCASSLGRLAGETQYFGPGTRLLVL.

The chain has TRBV13 and TRBJ2-1; D is unclear. The CDR3 loop spans 16 amino acids. CDR1 is PRHDT and CDR2 is FYEKMQ in the germline V gene (reference sequence). V dropped 0 bases and J dropped 0 bases, with 9 bases sitting between them. This CDR3 reads CASSLGVTSSYNEQFF. For the CDR3, the DNA is TGTGCCAGCAGCTTAGGCGTGACCAGCTCCTACAATGAGCAGTTCTTC.

V is TRBV18 and J is TRBJ2-2; D gene uncertain. Germline V gives CDR1 KGHSH, CDR2 LQKENI. Trimming left V 2 bases short and J 3 bases short, with 1 base between. CDR3 length: 12 residues. The CDR3 here is CASSPDTGELFF. DNA of the CDR3: TGTGCCAGCTCACCAGACACCGGGGAGCTGTTTTTT.

The chain is built from TRBV9 and TRBJ2-2; D not resolved. CDR1 is SGDLS and CDR2 is YYNGEE in the germline V gene. The CDR3 spans 13 residues. Trimming stripped 0 bases from V and 5 bases from J, with 5 bases between. The CDR3 DNA is TGTGCCAGCAGCGTAGTCCAGACCGGGGAGCTGTTTTTT. Translating gives CASSVVQTGELFF.

The V gene is TRBV3-1 (or the pseudogene TRBV3-2), the J gene TRBJ1-6; TRBD1 agrees at 7 bases. This CDR3 contains 13 residues. The trim removed 4 bases at V and 9 bases at J, leaving 3 bases unmatched. CDR1 and CDR2 (germline): LGHDT, YNNKEL (reference sequence). DNA of the CDR3: TGTGCCAGCAGCCCCCGACAGGGTTCACCCCTCCACTTT. It translates to CASSPRQGSPLHF.

The chain employs TRBV2 and TRBJ1-3; D possibly corresponds to TRBD1 (5 bases). The CDR3 length is 14 residues. V lost 4 bases and J lost 4, with 11 bases in between. The germline V gene encodes CDR1 SNHLY and CDR2 FYNNEI. The CDR3 spells CASSGGTAGNTIYF. The CDR3, as DNA: TGTGCCAGCAGTGGGGGCACTGCGGGAAACACCATATATTTT.

V gene TRBV10-1 combines with J gene TRBJ2-7, with D perhaps given as TRBD1 or TRBD2 (5 bases each). The CDR3 totals 14 residues. The germline V gene has CDR1 WNHNN and CDR2 SYGVQD (reference sequence). V was pared by 10 bases and J by 1 base, with 17 bases between. Here the CDR3 DNA reads TGCGCCACTACCGGGGTGCCAGGGTCCTACGAGCAGTACTTC. Its translation: CATTGVPGSYEQYF.

The chain has TRBV7-9 and TRBJ1-1, with 9 bases lining up with TRBD1. Germline V gene sequence: CDR1 SEHNR, CDR2 FQNEAQ (reference sequence). V lost 3 bases and J lost 4; bases outside the gene matches: 9. This CDR3 has 16 amino acids. CDR3 sequence: CASSFAPGQGVTEAFF. In DNA, the CDR3 is TGTGCCAGCAGCTTCGCCCCGGGACAGGGAGTCACTGAAGCTTTCTTT.

The chain uses TRBV24-1 and TRBJ2-1, with 8 bases that match TRBD1. The germline V gene has CDR1 KGHDR and CDR2 SFDVKD. CDR3 size: 14 residues. The V segment lost 5 bases and the J segment 7 bases; nucleotides outside the gene matches: 6. The CDR3: CATSAQDRANEQFF. The CDR3 DNA sequence: TGTGCCACCAGTGCACAGGACAGGGCGAATGAGCAGTTCTTC.

There are a few counts of this clone. The chain links TRBV15 to TRBJ1-1; D ambiguous. Trimming took off 5 bases at V and 4 bases at J, with 11 bases between the two ends. CDR1 and CDR2 (germline): LNHNV, YYDKDF (reference sequence). The CDR3 spans 13 residues. The CDR3 sequence: CATSADLGTEAFF. The CDR3 DNA reads as TGTGCCACCAGCGCGGACTTGGGCACTGAAGCTTTCTTT.

Written as DNA, the CDR3 is TGTGCCAGTAGTATCGGACAGGGGTGGCCGCCCCAGCATTTT. It specifies CASSIGQGWPPQHF. This rearrangement joins TRBV19 to TRBJ1-5; 9 nucleotides line up with TRBD1. The CDR3 is made up of 14 amino acids. Germline values: CDR1 LNHDA, CDR2 SQIVND (reference sequence). Trimming at V came to 3 bases and at J to 9 bases, leaving 6 bases not matched to a gene.

The sample holds a few counts of this clone. V is TRBV3-1 (or the pseudogene TRBV3-2) and J is TRBJ2-7; TRBD1 or TRBD2 may be the D gene (5 bases each). V was trimmed by 1 base and J by 3 bases, leaving 10 bases between them. The CDR3 consists of 14 residues. In germline, CDR1 is LGHDT, CDR2 YNNKEL (reference sequence). The DNA of the CDR3 is TGTGCCAGCAGCCAAGCCGAGGGGAACTACGAGCAGTACTTC. Translation gives CASSQAEGNYEQYF.

The chain joins TRBV7-2 to TRBJ1-2; a weak D match, TRBD1 (5 bases). Germline assignment: CDR1 SGHTA and CDR2 FQGNSA. Trimming pared 5 bases from V and 2 bases from J, leaving 15 bases between. CDR3 size: 15 residues. CDR3 in amino acids: CASSPFPGDNYGYTF. CDR3 sequence (DNA): TGTGCCAGCAGCCCCTTTCCGGGGGACAACTATGGCTACACCTTC.

This chain joins TRBV19 and TRBJ2-7; 8 positions match TRBD1. The CDR3 loop spans 13 amino acids. Germline V gene sequence: CDR1 LNHDA, CDR2 SQIVND (reference sequence). With 9 bases clipped from V and 4 bases from J, the junction kept 8 bases outside the gene matches. CDR3 coding DNA: TGTGCCAGCGCGACGGACAGGGAATACGAGCAGTACTTC. Its protein is CASATDREYEQYF. The full variable domain, rest sourced from reference TRBV19 and TRBJ2-7, is DGGITQSPKYLFRKEGQNVTLSCEQNLNHDAMYWYRQDPGQGLRLIYYSQIVNDFQKGDIAEGYSVSREKKESFPLTVTSAQKNPTAFYLCASATDREYEQYFGPGTRLTVT.